The T cell receptor (beta chain) described here comes from a study of blood T cell repertoires in COVID-19. Study summary: The samples span acute and convalescent COVID-19 from the United States, Italy and Spain. T cells, B-cell-depleted T cells, or PBMCs supplied cDNA or gDNA.

Original analysis: Cell counts per sample came from amplifying reference gene primers. Profiled with immunoSEQ multiplex PCR; TCRdb holds only in-frame clones, not every one. Clone size and the V and J calls come from that table; the DNA yielded D and trimming. The sample lists almost 400,000 clones; about 90% were seen once. This CDR3 contains 16 residues. CDR1 and CDR2 from the germline V gene are SGHVS and FQNEAQ. Trimming took off 5 bases at V and 4 bases at J, with 18 bases between the two ends. One Seattle source followed patients from active infection through their disease course. The receptor comes from a woman aged 55-69 years with COVID-19, enrolled during active disease. Sequencing input: peripheral blood. The genes are TRBV7-8 and TRBJ1-5, with a tentative D call TRBD1 (5 bases). Here the CDR3 DNA reads TGTGCCAGCAGCCTATTGTCCCGACAGTTTAATCAGCCCCAGCATTTT. Protein product: CASSLLSRQFNQPQHF.